The next 27 T cell receptor beta chains were all read from a single sample in a study of metastatic and nonmetastatic thyroid tumors (dated by TCRdb to 2018 to 2020). Before undergoing thyroid surgery, none of the patients had been given any kind of treatment. Library preparation was by PCR. Sequencing was carried out with an Illumina HiSeq 4000. TCRdb reran the public reads through fastp at Q25 and MiXCR, keeping productive beta chains. This sample has around 20,000 clones in its table, and around 17% of those were observed once. Together, the top ten hold approximately 18% of the sample. The sample comprised blood. The receptors come from a male donor with papillary thyroid cancer or a benign thyroid nodule (not recorded which). Some clones in this sample may be carry-over from other donors' samples.

With respect to this clone: This could be a read error, since a much larger clone is one nucleotide away. This chain uses TRBV12-3 or TRBV12-4 with TRBJ2-3; TRBD1 might be the D (6 bases). The CDR3 contains 17 residues. Trimming removed 6 bases from V and 3 bases from J, with 22 bases in between. CDR3 region: CASRSRSNRAFTDTQYF. CDR3 nucleotides: TGTGCCAGCAGGTCGCGGTCCAACAGGGCGTTTACAGATACGCAGTATTTT.

About this clone itself: The germline gene is not matched at one end of the junction; a read error may be the cause. J is TRBJ2-1 and V is TRBV20-1; TRBD2 is a possible D gene (6 bases). CDR1 and CDR2 from the germline V gene are DFQATT and SNEGSKA (reference sequence). The CDR3 covers 14 residues. The CDR3 DNA follows: TGCAGTGCTAGGAGTGGGAGGCCCGGTAATGAGCAGTTCTTT. This encodes CSARSGRPGNEQFF.

This clone was observed at least ten times. The germline gene is not matched at one end of the junction; a read error may be the cause. This chain links TRBV28 with TRBJ1-3; TRBD1 is a possible D gene (5 bases). The CDR3 is 13 amino acids. Germline-derived CDR1 and CDR2 are MDHEN and SYDVKM. The CDR3 coding sequence is TGTGCCAGCAGCCTAATCCCCGGGGCCGGGAATAGCTTT. Its translation is CASSLIPGAGNSF.

This clone is medium-sized. This chain connects TRBV12-3 or TRBV12-4 to TRBJ2-7; a possible D gene is TRBD2 (6 bases). Deletions cut 0 bases from V and 4 bases from J, with 10 bases between. The CDR3 runs 14 residues. CDR3 DNA sequence: TGTGCCAGCAGTTTAGCGGGAGGTGGGTACGAGCAGTACTTC. It codes for CASSLAGGGYEQYF.

This clone has a count of ten or more. This chain connects TRBV9 to TRBJ1-4, with D perhaps matching TRBD1 (5 bases). The CDR3 runs 14 residues. Trimming left V 2 bases short and J 8 bases short, with 13 bases between. The germline CDR1 and CDR2 sequences are SGDLS and YYNGEE. The CDR3 is CASSVTGLNEKLFF. CDR3 DNA sequence: TGTGCCAGCAGCGTTACAGGACTGAACGAAAAACTGTTTTTT. The full variable domain, rest sourced from reference TRBV9 and TRBJ1-4, is DSGVTQTPKHLITATGQRVTLRCSPRSGDLSVYWYQQSLDQGLQFLIQYYNGEERAKGNILERFSAQQFPDLHSELNLSSLELGDSALYFCASSVTGLNEKLFFGSGTQLSVL.

This clone occurred many times. V and J are TRBV6-1 and TRBJ2-7; D is uncertain. Trimming cost V 6 bases and J 0 bases, with 9 bases left between them. CDR3 length: 13 amino acids. CDR1 is MNHNS, CDR2 SASEGT, per germline. The CDR3 loop reads CASRMGYSYEQYF. The CDR3 nucleotides are TGTGCCAGCAGAATGGGCTACTCCTACGAGCAGTACTTC.

This clone occurred many times. The chain carries TRBV6-1 and TRBJ1-5; TRBD1 aligns across 7 bases. Losses at the gene ends were 4 bases for V and 4 bases for J; bases not matched to a gene: 7. The germline V gene encodes CDR1 MNHNS and CDR2 SASEGT. This CDR3 is 15 amino acids long. CDR3 amino acids: CASSVEGTANQPQHF. CDR3 DNA sequence: TGTGCCAGCAGTGTCGAGGGGACAGCGAATCAGCCCCAGCATTTT.

At least ten counts were recorded for this clone. The rearrangement uses TRBV7-9 and TRBJ2-1; tentative D call: TRBD2 (5 bases). Germline V lookup: CDR1 SEHNR, CDR2 FQNEAQ (reference sequence). V lost 3 bases, J lost 7 bases, and 16 bases lay in between. CDR3 size: 15 residues. CDR3 sequence (DNA): TGTGCCAGCAGCTTCAAATTGAGGGTTTCGAATGAGCAGTTCTTC. It codes for CASSFKLRVSNEQFF.

This clone was seen ten or more times. The chain employs TRBV19 and TRBJ2-1; TRBD1 agrees at 8 bases. Germline values: CDR1 LNHDA, CDR2 SQIVND (reference sequence). The CDR3 extends over 16 amino acids. The J segment lost 4 bases and the V segment lost 5 bases, leaving 10 bases of the junction unmatched. The CDR3 loop reads CASSDQGDRGYNEQFF. In DNA form, the CDR3 reads TGTGCCAGTAGTGACCAGGGAGACAGGGGATACAATGAGCAGTTCTTC. Full variable domain (missing parts from reference TRBV19 and TRBJ2-1): DGGITQSPKYLFRKEGQNVTLSCEQNLNHDAMYWYRQDPGQGLRLIYYSQIVNDFQKGDIAEGYSVSREKKESFPLTVTSAQKNPTAFYLCASSDQGDRGYNEQFFGPGTRLTVL.

This clone occurred many times. V usage is TRBV12-3 or TRBV12-4 and J usage is TRBJ2-2; D unclear. The CDR3 covers 14 residues. The germline V and J ends were trimmed by 6 bases and 2 bases, with 10 bases remaining between them. The CDR3 nucleotides read TGTGCCAGCAGCGTGGGCCGAAACACCGGGGAGCTGTTTTTT. Protein product: CASSVGRNTGELFF.

This clone is labeled as medium-sized. The J gene is TRBJ2-3, the V gene TRBV27; 9 bases align to TRBD2. Germline assignment: CDR1 MNHEY and CDR2 SMNVEV (reference sequence). CDR3 length: 14 residues. V gave up 5 bases and J gave up 7 bases; unmatched junction bases: 7. The CDR3 sequence: CASSTTSGHYTQYF. CDR3 bases: TGTGCCAGCAGTACTACTAGCGGGCACTATACGCAGTATTTT.

This clone appeared many times. This chain joins TRBV5-1 and TRBJ2-3, with 7 bases that match TRBD2. CDR3 size: 17 residues. Germline lookup yields CDR1 SGHRS and CDR2 YFSETQ. With V trimmed by 2 bases and J by 5 bases, 14 bases remained unmatched. DNA for the CDR3: TGCGCCAGCAGCTTTGGTCGGGGAGGGTCCTCCGGAGATACGCAGTATTTT. This sequence encodes CASSFGRGGSSGDTQYF.

V is TRBV6-2 or TRBV6-3 and J is TRBJ1-1; no definite D call. Trimming left V 2 bases short and J 0 bases short, with 7 bases between. CDR1 MNHEY and CDR2 SVGEGT come from the germline V gene. The CDR3 is 14 residues long. The CDR3 sequence: CASSYRVMNTEAFF. CDR3 DNA sequence: TGTGCCAGCAGTTACCGCGTTATGAACACTGAAGCTTTCTTT.

The chain combines TRBV20-1 with TRBJ2-6; D unresolved. Trimming took 4 bases from V and 2 from J, leaving 6 bases between them. The CDR3 length is 13 residues. Germline values: CDR1 DFQATT, CDR2 SNEGSKA (reference sequence). CDR3 sequence: CSAMRPGANVLTF. CDR3 in DNA: TGCAGTGCTATGAGGCCTGGGGCCAACGTCCTGACTTTC.

This clone came up many times. This sequence joins TRBV19 and TRBJ2-1, with D possibly called TRBD1 or TRBD2 (5 bases each). Germline CDR1 LNHDA, CDR2 SQIVND (reference sequence). CDR3 length: 13 residues. Trimming removed 5 bases at V and 12 bases at J, with 17 bases between. CDR3: CASSENSGTPQFF. The CDR3 nucleotides read TGTGCCAGTAGTGAGAATTCCGGGACCCCGCAGTTCTTC.

This clone was counted at least ten times. The chain combines TRBV2 with TRBJ2-7; 7 nucleotides match TRBD2. Germline lookup yields CDR1 SNHLY and CDR2 FYNNEI. V dropped 3 bases and J dropped 4; count of bases not matched to a gene: 9. The CDR3 has 15 amino acids. The CDR3, as DNA: TGTGCCAGCAGTGACGGGACTACGGTTTGGTACGAGCAGTACTTC. Translated, it gives CASSDGTTVWYEQYF.

V and J are TRBV6-5 and TRBJ2-7, with D perhaps TRBD1 or TRBD2 (7 bases each). This CDR3 is 13 amino acids long. Germline assignment: CDR1 MNHEY and CDR2 SVGAGI. With 2 bases removed from V and 11 bases from J, the gap between germline ends came to 16 bases. The CDR3 DNA follows: TGTGCCAGCAGTTACCACAGGGGCGGGAGTGAGTACTTC. Translating it yields CASSYHRGGSEYF.

This clone occurred many times. V is TRBV7-8 and J is TRBJ2-1, with 13 positions matching TRBD2. Trimming cost V 1 base and J 7 bases; bases outside gene matches: 1. This CDR3 comprises 15 residues. Germline CDR1 is SGHVS and CDR2 is FQNEAQ. This chain's CDR3 is CASSLGTSGSNEQFF. DNA for the CDR3: TGTGCCAGCAGCTTAGGGACTAGCGGGAGTAATGAGCAGTTCTTC.

This clone was picked up many times. The chain recombines TRBV28 with TRBJ2-1; 9 positions match TRBD1. The CDR3 loop spans 16 amino acids. Germline CDR1 MDHEN, CDR2 SYDVKM. V was clipped by 7 bases and J by 1 base; unmatched bases: 8. The CDR3 bases are TGTGCCAGCATAGGACAGGGGAGGTTTTCCTACAATGAGCAGTTCTTC. Its translation is CASIGQGRFSYNEQFF.

This clone is termed medium-sized. The rearrangement joins TRBV4-1 to TRBJ2-7, with 7 bases lining up with TRBD2. Germline V gives CDR1 MGHRA, CDR2 YSYEKL. This CDR3 region has 15 residues. V dropped 1 base and J dropped 4; count of bases not matched to a gene: 7. CDR3: CASSQVGLAAYEQYF. The DNA of the CDR3 is TGCGCCAGCAGCCAAGTTGGTCTAGCGGCATACGAGCAGTACTTC.

A word on this clone: Possible read error: a much larger clone is one base away. The rearrangement uses TRBV27 and TRBJ2-7, with TRBD2 identical over 12 bases. The germline gives CDR1 MNHEY, CDR2 SMNVEV (reference sequence). This CDR3 contains 15 residues. The CDR3 DNA sequence: TGTGCCAGCAGTTCTCTAGCGGGAGGGAAAAACGAGCATTACTTT. This sequence encodes CASSSLAGGKNEHYF.

This clone was detected ten times or more. The chain uses TRBV5-6 and TRBJ2-3; D not resolved. Trimming left V 1 base short and J 0 bases short, with 6 bases between. The CDR3 has 14 amino acids. CDR1 is SGHDT and CDR2 is YYEEEE in the germline V gene. The CDR3 region has the DNA TGTGCCAGCAGCTTGCTCGACAGCACAGATACGCAGTATTTT. Translated: CASSLLDSTDTQYF.

This clone was counted a few times. Possible read error: a much larger clone is one base away. The V and J genes are TRBV19 and TRBJ2-1; TRBD1 matches at 9 bases. This CDR3 is 15 amino acids long. Germline V CDR1 and CDR2: LNHDA, SQIVND (reference sequence). CDR3 in DNA: TGTGCCAGTAGTATTTCCGGACAGGGGTACAATGAGCAGTCCTTC. Its protein is CASSISGQGYNEQSF.

The table lists this clone with many counts. The J gene is TRBJ2-3, the V gene TRBV9; D unresolved. The germline gives CDR1 SGDLS, CDR2 YYNGEE. The CDR3 covers 12 residues. V gave up 0 bases and J gave up 2 bases, with 1 base separating them. CDR3 DNA: TGTGCCAGCAGCGTAGTCACAGATACGCAGTATTTT. It translates to CASSVVTDTQYF.

This clone appeared many times. The chain joins TRBV11-2 to TRBJ2-7; no definite D call. Germline CDR1 reads SGHAT; CDR2 reads FQNNGV. CDR3 length: 12 amino acids. The V and J ends lost 6 bases and 3 bases respectively, with 9 bases between them. The CDR3 coding sequence is TGTGCCAGCAGTCAATCCGGCTACGAGCAGTACTTC. Its translation: CASSQSGYEQYF.

This clone was recorded many times. This chain joins TRBV12-5 and TRBJ1-4, with 7 bases fitting TRBD1. Trimming removed 1 base from V and 0 bases from J; junction bases left unmatched: 8. There are 18 residues in the CDR3. Looked up from germline, CDR1 is LGHNT and CDR2 is FRNRAP. CDR3: CASGLDRDRYSTNEKLFF. The CDR3 nucleotides are TGTGCTAGTGGTTTGGACCGGGACAGATACTCAACTAATGAAAAACTGTTTTTT.

The sample holds many counts of this clone. The chain has TRBV20-1 and TRBJ2-3; maybe TRBD2 (5 bases). Germline loops: CDR1 DFQATT, CDR2 SNEGSKA (reference sequence). This CDR3 has 12 amino acids. V was clipped by 6 bases and J by 9 bases, with 16 bases between them. This chain's CDR3 is CSAGPGFKTQYF. The CDR3 coding sequence is TGCAGTGCAGGACCGGGATTTAAAACGCAGTATTTT.